Listed here are 2 T cell receptor beta chains from one sample, sequenced in a study of early stage breast cancer tumors. Repertoires were generated with immunoSEQ multiplex PCR, while TCRdb's copy carries only in-frame clones and drops some. This sample yields tens of thousands of clones, of which around 80% are seen a single time; 3% to 4% belongs to the top ten. Material: blood. Receptors were obtained from a person aged 40-50 years with breast cancer.

J is TRBJ2-5 and V is TRBV6-1, with D perhaps TRBD2 (5 bases). V was clipped by 6 bases and J by 4 bases, with 15 bases between them. CDR3 length: 14 residues. CDR1 and CDR2 (germline): MNHNS, SASEGT. CDR3 nucleotide sequence: TGTGCCAGCAGCGCGAGCGGAGGTCGAGAGACCCAGTACTTC. It translates to CASSASGGRETQYF.

The V gene is TRBV19, the J gene TRBJ1-4; D might be TRBD1 (5 bases). Germline-derived CDR1 and CDR2 are LNHDA and SQIVND (reference sequence). V shed 7 bases and J shed 8 bases, with 23 bases lying between them. The CDR3 is 16 residues long. As DNA, the CDR3 is TGTGCCAGTATCGGGGCGACGGTTTTTGGACGGGAAAAACTGTTTTTT. It yields the protein CASIGATVFGREKLFF.